Listed below are T cell receptor beta chains from one sample, sequenced in a study of blood T cell repertoires in COVID-19. Sequenced by immunoSEQ multiplex PCR; TCRdb stores in-frame clones only, minus some. The sample contains some 83,000 clones, 86% of which appear only once. The specimen sequenced was peripheral blood. The receptor set was obtained from a man older than 75 in a cohort sampled during active COVID-19. Both conserved end residues are part of each CDR3. The D gene is left open where the match is weak. Some rows have no size entry. The others give once, few or many, or a class for an expanded clone.

d_call	v_call	clone_size	j_call	cdr3_aa	cdr3_nt
-	TRBV18	-	TRBJ1-1	CASFPRGGGNTEAFF	TGTGCCAGCTTTCCCCGTGGGGGCGGGAACACTGAAGCTTTCTTT
-	TRBV5-6	-	TRBJ2-7	CASSLVSYTYEQYF	TGTGCCAGCAGCTTGGTTTCTTATACCTACGAGCAGTACTTC
-	TRBV18	-	TRBJ1-1	CASSPDTAYTEAFF	TGTGCCAGCTCCCCCGACACCGCGTACACTGAAGCTTTCTTT
-	TRBV6-5	-	TRBJ2-3	CASRSSGDTQYF	TGTGCCAGCAGGAGCTCCGGAGATACGCAGTATTTT
TRBD1	TRBV6-6	few	TRBJ1-5	CASSTRDRGIQPQHF	TGTGCCAGCAGTACTAGGGACAGGGGTATTCAGCCCCAGCATTTT
-	TRBV29-1	once	TRBJ2-7	CSAGPGDGEQYF	TGCAGCGCCGGACCGGGAGATGGCGAGCAGTACTTC
-	TRBV19	-	TRBJ2-2	CASSRGTGELFF	TGTGCCAGTAGTAGAGGCACCGGGGAGCTGTTTTTT
TRBD1	TRBV19	-	TRBJ1-1	CASRLRTGGLTEAFF	TGTGCCAGCCGCCTTCGGACAGGGGGGCTCACTGAAGCTTTCTTT
TRBD1	TRBV3-1/TRBV3-2	-	TRBJ1-5	CASSQDSDRGKSTNQPQHF	TGTGCCAGCAGCCAAGATAGCGACAGGGGTAAAAGCACAAATCAGCCCCAGCATTTT
-	TRBV6-5	-	TRBJ1-5	CASRRTANNQPQHF	TGTGCCAGCAGAAGGACAGCGAACAATCAGCCCCAGCATTTT
-	TRBV24-1	-	TRBJ2-1	CATSDLMGNNEQFF	TGTGCCACCAGTGATTTGATGGGCAACAATGAGCAGTTCTTC
TRBD1	TRBV7-8	-	TRBJ1-1	CASSSNHPGGNTEAFF	TGTGCCAGCAGCTCAAACCACCCAGGGGGTAACACTGAAGCTTTCTTT
TRBD1	TRBV6-5	-	TRBJ1-1	CASWKPGQGAEAFF	TGTGCCAGCTGGAAGCCGGGACAGGGCGCTGAAGCTTTCTTT